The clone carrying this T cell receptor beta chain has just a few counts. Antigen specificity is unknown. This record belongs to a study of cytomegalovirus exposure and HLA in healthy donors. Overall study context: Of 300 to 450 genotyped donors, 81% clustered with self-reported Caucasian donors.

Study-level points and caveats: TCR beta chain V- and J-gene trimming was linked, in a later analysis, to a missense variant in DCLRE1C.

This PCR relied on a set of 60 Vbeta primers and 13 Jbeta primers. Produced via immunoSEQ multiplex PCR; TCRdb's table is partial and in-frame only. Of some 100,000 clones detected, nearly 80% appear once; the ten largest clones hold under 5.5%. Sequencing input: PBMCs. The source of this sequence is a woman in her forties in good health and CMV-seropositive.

Here the CDR3 DNA reads TGTGCCAGCAGTCTTAGACAGGGGGTGGAAGATACGCAGTATTTT. This codes for CASSLRQGVEDTQYF. V gene TRBV7-9 combines with J gene TRBJ2-3; 9 nucleotides match TRBD1. After removal of 6 bases from V and 5 bases from J, the junction contained 9 bases not matched to a gene. The germline V gene has CDR1 SEHNR and CDR2 FQNEAQ (reference sequence). The CDR3 sequence is 15 residues long.